This T cell receptor beta chain was captured in a study of cytotoxic CD8 clonotypes in ibrutinib-treated CLL. TCRdb's table, derived via immunoSEQ multiplex PCR, lists solely in-frame clones and lacks some. Counted here are over 150,000 clones, 81% occurring once; the ten biggest clones make up under 2.5%. The CDR3 spans 9 residues. The germline V gene encodes CDR1 MNHNY and CDR2 SVGAGI (reference sequence). V lost 7 bases to trimming and J lost 11 bases, with 6 bases between them. V usage is TRBV6-6 and J usage is TRBJ1-5; D ambiguous. The clonotype was recovered from a human donor with chronic lymphocytic leukemia. The source material was PBMCs, sampled after 12 months of ibrutinib treatment. In DNA, the CDR3 is TGTGCCAGCAAGGGCTCCCAGCATTTT. It yields the protein CASKGSQHF.